This T cell receptor beta chain emerged from a study of cytomegalovirus exposure and HLA in healthy donors. About this clone: The antigen remains unidentified.

Notes on the study in general: Later findings reportedly placed an Asian-associated ancestry cluster below the roughly 690-donor mean for N-insertions. In an earlier analysis, most TCR beta V segments were productive about 87% or about 30% of the time.

V lost 0 bases and J lost 11, with 13 bases in between. CDR3 size: 13 residues. Germline CDR1 MNHNS, CDR2 SASEGT. The PCR contained 60 Vbeta and 13 Jbeta primers. Profiled with immunoSEQ multiplex PCR; TCRdb holds only in-frame clones, not every one. The sample lists about 130,000 clones, roughly 80% occurring once. The sequence was collected from a girl aged 2 to 10 in good health and CMV-seronegative. The V call is TRBV6-1, the J call TRBJ2-5; D perhaps matches TRBD2 (5 bases). Source material: PBMCs. Here the CDR3 DNA reads TGTGCCAGCAGTGAAGCCCCCGGGGTGGAGCAGTACTTC. Its translation is CASSEAPGVEQYF.